Following are 20 T cell receptor beta chains from one sample sequenced in a study of shared clonotypes between healthy human individuals. Only in-frame clones appear in the TCRdb table, and some are missing; sequencing was by immunoSEQ multiplex PCR. The repertoire includes about 2.1 million clones, around 93% of them detected once, and 1.5% to 2% sits in the top ten. CD45RO-negative, CCR7-positively selected cells formed the naive CD8 fraction, excluding terminally differentiated effector memory CD45RA+ cells. Sequencing used naive CD8+ T cells from PBMCs. The receptors were gathered from a man in his late teens or twenties in good health. Some clones in this sample may be carry-over from other donors' samples.

In regard to this clone: The same CDR3 can be traced to other DNA sequences in this sample. The V gene is TRBV19, the J gene TRBJ1-5; D is uncertain. V dropped 2 bases and J dropped 0 bases, with 8 bases sitting between them. CDR3 length equals 15 residues. In germline, CDR1 is LNHDA, CDR2 SQIVND (reference sequence). CDR3 DNA: TGTGCCAGTAGTATAACGGGCTATAGCAATCAGCCCCAGCATTTT. Translation gives CASSITGYSNQPQHF.

The chain joins TRBV14 to TRBJ2-7, with D perhaps TRBD2 (6 bases). CDR1 SGHDN and CDR2 FVKESK come from the germline V gene. This CDR3 has 14 amino acids. Trimming shortened V by 0 bases and J by 7 bases, and 13 bases separated the two germline ends. CDR3 in DNA: TGTGCCAGCAGCCAAGATCAGCGGGCGCGGGAGCAGTACTTC. Translated, it gives CASSQDQRAREQYF.

The chain recombines TRBV5-6 with TRBJ2-5, with D uncertain. This CDR3 contains 16 residues. CDR1 and CDR2 from the germline V gene are SGHDT and YYEEEE. Trimming left V 0 bases short and J 4 bases short, with 16 bases between. The CDR3 DNA reads TGTGCCAGCAGCTTGGAGGCTCTGGGGATCATAGAGACCCAGTACTTC. Translating it yields CASSLEALGIIETQYF.

The CDR3 spells CASTQSWDRVYNEQFF. For the CDR3, the DNA is TGTGCCAGCACCCAAAGCTGGGACAGGGTCTACAATGAGCAGTTCTTC. The chain uses TRBV21-1 and TRBJ2-1; the table gives TRBD1 as D, unverified against the DNA. TRBV21-1 is designated a pseudogene. This CDR3 spans 16 amino acids.

The rearrangement uses TRBV30 and TRBJ2-1, with TRBD2 matching 7 bases. The germline V gene has CDR1 GTSNPN and CDR2 SVGIG (reference sequence). The CDR3 runs to 11 residues. V lost 8 bases to trimming and J lost 15 bases; unmatched junction nucleotides: 13. In nucleotides, the CDR3 is TGTGCCGGGAAGTCCGGGACTACTTGGTTCTTC. It yields the protein CAGKSGTTWFF.

This clone was observed a single time. The chain recombines TRBV28 with TRBJ2-7, with TRBD2 matching over 9 bases. Germline CDR1 and CDR2: MDHEN and SYDVKM. V lost 8 bases to trimming and J lost 4 bases; unmatched junction nucleotides: 12. The CDR3 loop spans 15 amino acids. As DNA, the CDR3 is TGTGCCAGCTCATTTGCGACTAGCGGATTTTACGAGCAGTACTTC. Translating gives CASSFATSGFYEQYF.

The rearrangement links TRBV2 to TRBJ2-6, with D hard to call. The germline CDR1 and CDR2 sequences are SNHLY and FYNNEI. V lost 3 bases to trimming and J lost 0 bases, with 15 bases between them. The CDR3 is 18 residues long. CDR3 amino acids: CASSERSPVLSGANVLTF. In DNA form, the CDR3 reads TGTGCCAGCAGTGAGAGGTCTCCCGTCCTCTCTGGGGCCAACGTCCTGACTTTC.

The chain joins TRBV5-1 to TRBJ2-7; a possible D gene is TRBD1 (6 bases). Germline V gives CDR1 SGHRS, CDR2 YFSETQ. The CDR3 has 15 amino acids. Trimming stripped 1 base from V and 5 bases from J, with 16 bases between. The CDR3 protein is CASSLIARGANEQYF. The CDR3 nucleotides read TGCGCCAGCAGCTTGATTGCCAGGGGCGCCAACGAGCAGTACTTC.

This clone was recorded only once. The chain links TRBV4-3 to TRBJ2-3; 9 positions match TRBD1. CDR3 length equals 16 residues. Germline CDR1 LGHNA, CDR2 YSLEER. V lost 2 bases and J lost 1; bases outside the gene matches: 4. The CDR3 DNA reads as TGCGCCAGCAGCCAAAGTCGGGACAGGGGCACAGATACGCAGTATTTT. Translating gives CASSQSRDRGTDTQYF.

V gene TRBV28 combines with J gene TRBJ2-7, with D possibly TRBD2 on 5 matching bases. CDR1 and CDR2 (germline): MDHEN, SYDVKM. V lost 10 bases to trimming and J lost 4 bases, with 14 bases between them. The CDR3 runs to 12 residues. For the CDR3, the DNA is TGTGCCACCCTGGCGGGCGCTTACGAGCAGTACTTC. It is translated as CATLAGAYEQYF.

V usage is TRBV2 and J usage is TRBJ2-7; 11 positions match TRBD2. Losses at the gene ends were 4 bases for V and 3 bases for J; bases not matched to a gene: 5. Germline V CDR1 and CDR2: SNHLY, FYNNEI. The CDR3 runs 15 residues. CDR3 DNA: TGTGCCAGCAGTGCTCGGACTAGCGGGTTCTACGAGCAGTACTTC. Translated: CASSARTSGFYEQYF.

The V and J genes are TRBV19 and TRBJ2-7; maybe TRBD2 (6 bases). The germline V and J ends were trimmed by 0 bases and 2 bases, with 11 bases remaining between them. This CDR3 has 15 residues. CDR1 LNHDA and CDR2 SQIVND come from the germline V gene (reference sequence). The CDR3 spells CASSIDRGSPYEQYF. The CDR3 nucleotides are TGTGCCAGTAGTATAGATCGGGGGTCCCCCTACGAGCAGTACTTC.

The chain is built from TRBV7-9 and TRBJ1-5, with 9 bases that match TRBD1. CDR3 length: 16 residues. The V and J ends lost 5 bases and 3 bases, in that order; junction bases with no gene match: 8. Germline CDR1 SEHNR, CDR2 FQNEAQ (reference sequence). The CDR3 loop is CASSPPGQGFNQPQHF. CDR3 bases: TGTGCCAGCAGCCCTCCGGGACAGGGATTCAATCAGCCCCAGCATTTT.

The chain joins TRBV27 to TRBJ2-1; a weak D match, TRBD2 (6 bases). CDR1 and CDR2 (germline): MNHEY, SMNVEV (reference sequence). V lost 0 bases, J lost 5 bases, and 14 bases lay in between. CDR3 length equals 16 residues. As DNA, the CDR3 is TGTGCCAGCAGTTTATCCGTCGGCTCGGGGGACAATGAGCAGTTCTTC. This translates into CASSLSVGSGDNEQFF.

Only a few counts were recorded for this clone. The chain recombines TRBV5-6 with TRBJ1-1, with D unclear. V dropped 6 bases and J dropped 1 base, with 13 bases sitting between them. The CDR3 extends over 14 amino acids. Per the germline V gene, CDR1 is SGHDT and CDR2 is YYEEEE. The chain's CDR3 is CASTPSGENTEAFF. CDR3 DNA sequence: TGTGCCAGCACCCCTTCAGGAGAGAACACTGAAGCTTTCTTT.

This chain links TRBV14 with TRBJ2-4; 10 bases fit TRBD2. CDR1 and CDR2 (germline): SGHDN, FVKESK. This CDR3 contains 15 residues. V shed 1 base and J 4 bases; nucleotides not matched to a gene: 1. CDR3 protein: CASSQGTSGKNIQYF. The CDR3 coding sequence is TGTGCCAGCAGCCAAGGGACTAGCGGAAAAAACATTCAGTACTTC.

A remark on this clone: The sample holds other DNA sequences that translate to the same CDR3. Written as DNA, the CDR3 is TGTGCCAGCAGTTTCGGAGCGAACTATGGCTACACCTTC. Protein: CASSFGANYGYTF. The V and J genes are TRBV28 and TRBJ1-2; D is undetermined. V was cut by 3 bases and J by 2 bases, with 7 bases left in between. From germline, CDR1 is MDHEN and CDR2 SYDVKM. The CDR3 runs to 13 residues.

This chain uses TRBV5-6 with TRBJ1-2; D perhaps matches TRBD1 (6 bases). Between the trimmed V and J ends, which lost 5 bases and 4 bases, there was a span of 18 bases. This CDR3 spans 15 amino acids. Germline V gives CDR1 SGHDT, CDR2 YYEEEE. CDR3 nucleotides: TGTGCCAGCAGGAGGGGGACACAACTAGTCTATGGCTACACCTTC. Protein sequence: CASRRGTQLVYGYTF.

This clone has a single count. V and J are TRBV27 and TRBJ1-2; 9 bases fit TRBD1. J gave up 9 bases and V 2 bases, and 7 bases lay outside the gene matches. Germline CDR1 MNHEY, CDR2 SMNVEV (reference sequence). The CDR3 has 14 residues. CDR3 sequence (DNA): TGTGCCAGCAGTTTAATTCTGGGACAGGGAAGCTACACCTTC. Amino acids: CASSLILGQGSYTF.

This sequence joins TRBV11-2 and TRBJ2-1, with D possibly TRBD1 on 6 matching bases. Trimming took 2 bases from V and 6 from J, leaving 20 bases between them. The CDR3 has 17 amino acids. Per the germline V gene, CDR1 is SGHAT and CDR2 is FQNNGV. CDR3 residues: CASSLLGTPHIGNEQFF. In DNA form, the CDR3 reads TGTGCCAGCAGCTTACTTGGGACACCACACATCGGCAATGAGCAGTTCTTC.